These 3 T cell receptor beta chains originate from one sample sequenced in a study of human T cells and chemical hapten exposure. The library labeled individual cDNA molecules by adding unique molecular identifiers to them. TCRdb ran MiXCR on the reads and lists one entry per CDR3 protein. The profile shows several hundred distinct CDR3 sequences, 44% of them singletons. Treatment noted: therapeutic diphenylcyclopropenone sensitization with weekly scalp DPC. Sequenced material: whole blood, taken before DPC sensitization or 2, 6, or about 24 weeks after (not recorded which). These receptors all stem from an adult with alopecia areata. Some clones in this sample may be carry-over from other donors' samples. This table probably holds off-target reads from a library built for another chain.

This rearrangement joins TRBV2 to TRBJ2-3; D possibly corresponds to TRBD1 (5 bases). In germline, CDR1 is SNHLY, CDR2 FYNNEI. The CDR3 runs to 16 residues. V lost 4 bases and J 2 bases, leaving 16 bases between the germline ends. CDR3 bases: TGTGCCAGCAGTGCGCAGGGCAGGGCCCTCACAGATACGCAGTATTTT. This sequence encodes CASSAQGRALTDTQYF.

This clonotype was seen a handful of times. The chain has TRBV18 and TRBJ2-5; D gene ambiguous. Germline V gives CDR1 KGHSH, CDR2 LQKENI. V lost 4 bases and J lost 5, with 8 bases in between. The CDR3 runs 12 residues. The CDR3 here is CASSRYSETQYF. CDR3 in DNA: TGTGCCAGCTCACGCTATTCGGAGACCCAGTACTTC.

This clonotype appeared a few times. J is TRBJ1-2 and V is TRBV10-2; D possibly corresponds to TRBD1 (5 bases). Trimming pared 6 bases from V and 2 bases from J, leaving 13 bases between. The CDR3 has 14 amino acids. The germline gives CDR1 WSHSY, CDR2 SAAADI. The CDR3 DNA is TGCGCCAGCAGGGGCGGGACTGGAAACTATGGCTACACCTTC. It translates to CASRGGTGNYGYTF.